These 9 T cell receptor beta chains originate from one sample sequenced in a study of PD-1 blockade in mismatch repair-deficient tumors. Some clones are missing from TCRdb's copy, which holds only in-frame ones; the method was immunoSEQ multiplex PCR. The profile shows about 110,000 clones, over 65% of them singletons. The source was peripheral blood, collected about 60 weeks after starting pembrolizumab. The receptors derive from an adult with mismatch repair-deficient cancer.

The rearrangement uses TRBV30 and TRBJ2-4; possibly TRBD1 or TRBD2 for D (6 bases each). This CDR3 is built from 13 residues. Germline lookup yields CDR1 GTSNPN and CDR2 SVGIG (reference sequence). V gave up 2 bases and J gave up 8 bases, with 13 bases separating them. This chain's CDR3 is CAWSPRGLHIQYF. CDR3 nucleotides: TGTGCCTGGAGTCCTCGGGGGCTACACATTCAGTACTTC.

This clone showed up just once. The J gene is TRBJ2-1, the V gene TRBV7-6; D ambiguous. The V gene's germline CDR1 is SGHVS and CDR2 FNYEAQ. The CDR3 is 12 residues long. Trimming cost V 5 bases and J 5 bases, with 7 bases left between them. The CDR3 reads CASSRRNNEQFF. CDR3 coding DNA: TGTGCCAGCAGCAGGCGGAACAATGAGCAGTTCTTC.

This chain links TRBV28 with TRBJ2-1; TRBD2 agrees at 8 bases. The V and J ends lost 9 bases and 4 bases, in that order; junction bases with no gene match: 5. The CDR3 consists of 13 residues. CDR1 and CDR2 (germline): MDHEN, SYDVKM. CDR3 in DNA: TGTGCCAGTGCCGGGAGGGCTTACAATGAGCAGTTCTTC. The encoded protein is CASAGRAYNEQFF.

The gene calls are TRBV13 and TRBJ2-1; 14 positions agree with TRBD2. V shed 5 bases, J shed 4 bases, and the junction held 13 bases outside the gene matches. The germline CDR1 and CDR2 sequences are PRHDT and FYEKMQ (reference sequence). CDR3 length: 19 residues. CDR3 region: CASSPSPRLAGGAYNEQFF. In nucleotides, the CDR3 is TGTGCCAGCAGCCCCAGCCCCAGACTAGCGGGAGGGGCTTACAATGAGCAGTTCTTC.

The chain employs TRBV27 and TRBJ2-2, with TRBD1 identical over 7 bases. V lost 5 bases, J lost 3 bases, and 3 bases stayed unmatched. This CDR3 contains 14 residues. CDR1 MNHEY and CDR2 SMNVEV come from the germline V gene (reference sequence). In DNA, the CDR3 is TGTGCCAGCAGTAGGGGACAGCACACCGGGGAGCTGTTTTTT. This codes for CASSRGQHTGELFF.

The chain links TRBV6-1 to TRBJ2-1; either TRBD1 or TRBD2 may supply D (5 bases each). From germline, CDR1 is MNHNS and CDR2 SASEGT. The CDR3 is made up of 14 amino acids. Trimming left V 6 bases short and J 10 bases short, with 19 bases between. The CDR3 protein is CASRGRGAVEEQFF. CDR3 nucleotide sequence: TGTGCCAGCAGGGGGAGAGGGGCCGTGGAGGAGCAGTTCTTC.

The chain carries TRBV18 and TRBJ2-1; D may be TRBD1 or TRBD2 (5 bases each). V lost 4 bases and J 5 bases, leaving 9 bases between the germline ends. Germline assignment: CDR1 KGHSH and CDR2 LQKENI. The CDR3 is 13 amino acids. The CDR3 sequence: CASSLGTHNEQFF. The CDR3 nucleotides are TGTGCCAGCTCACTTGGGACCCACAATGAGCAGTTCTTC. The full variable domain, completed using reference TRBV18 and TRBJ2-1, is NAGVMQNPRHLVRRRGQEARLRCSPMKGHSHVYWYRQLPEEGLKFMVYLQKENIIDESGMPKERFSAEFPKEGPSILRIQQVVRGDSAAYFCASSLGTHNEQFFGPGTRLTVL.

CDR3 residues: CASSLASDMNTEAFF. CDR3 DNA: TGCGCCAGCAGCTTGGCGTCAGACATGAACACTGAAGCTTTCTTT. J is TRBJ1-1 and V is TRBV5-1; no reliable D call. Germline V gene lookup returns CDR1 SGHRS and CDR2 YFSETQ. V was pared by 0 bases and J by 0 bases, with 9 bases between. The CDR3 totals 15 residues.

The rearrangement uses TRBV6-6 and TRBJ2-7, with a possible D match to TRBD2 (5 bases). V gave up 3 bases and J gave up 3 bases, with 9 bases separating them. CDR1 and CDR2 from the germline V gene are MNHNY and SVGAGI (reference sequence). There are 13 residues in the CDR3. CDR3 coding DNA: TGTGCCAGCAGTTATCAGGAGGTCTACGAGCAGTACTTC. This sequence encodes CASSYQEVYEQYF.